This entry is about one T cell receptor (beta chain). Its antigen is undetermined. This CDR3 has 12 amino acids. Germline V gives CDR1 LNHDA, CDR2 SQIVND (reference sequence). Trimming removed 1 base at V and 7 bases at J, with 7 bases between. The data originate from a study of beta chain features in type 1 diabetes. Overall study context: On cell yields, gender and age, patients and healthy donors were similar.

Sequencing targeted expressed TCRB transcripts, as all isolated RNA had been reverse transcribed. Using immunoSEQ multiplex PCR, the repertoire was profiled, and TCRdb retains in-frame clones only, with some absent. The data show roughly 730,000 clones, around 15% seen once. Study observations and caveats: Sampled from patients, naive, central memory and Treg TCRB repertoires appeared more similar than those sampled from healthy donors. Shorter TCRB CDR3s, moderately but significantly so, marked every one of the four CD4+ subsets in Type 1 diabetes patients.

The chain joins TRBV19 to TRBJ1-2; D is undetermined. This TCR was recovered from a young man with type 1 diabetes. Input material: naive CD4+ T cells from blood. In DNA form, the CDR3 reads TGTGCCAGTAGTATAGTGAAGGGTGGCTACACCTTC. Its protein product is CASSIVKGGYTF.